A single sample is the source of the 11 T cell receptor beta chains below, sequenced in a study of spatial heterogeneity in lung cancer. Their cognate antigens are unknown. Study-level points and caveats: Mutation tallies in tumors tracked expanded intratumoral alpha and beta TCR counts.

Time point described: sample taken at primary tumor resection. TCRdb used MiXCR to reprocess the 5' RACE reads, holding one entry per CDR3 protein. The sample includes 4,000 or so distinct CDR3 sequences, about 33% of them seen just once. The material was lung tumor tissue, obtained at surgery. The receptor source for this set is a male donor with early-stage non-small cell lung cancer.

This clonotype was counted a few times. The V gene is TRBV6-5, the J gene TRBJ2-3; the match to TRBD2 covers 13 bases. CDR3 length equals 15 residues. Germline CDR1 is MNHEY and CDR2 is SVGAGI. Trimming cost V 7 bases and J 6 bases; bases outside gene matches: 7. The CDR3 reads CASTPLAGGRDTQYF. CDR3 DNA sequence: TGTGCCAGCACCCCACTAGCGGGAGGGCGGGATACGCAGTATTTT.

Only a few counts were recorded for this clonotype. The chain carries TRBV28 and TRBJ2-7, with D uncertain. The CDR3 totals 12 residues. Trimming took off 2 bases at V and 6 bases at J, with 8 bases between the two ends. Germline values: CDR1 MDHEN, CDR2 SYDVKM. This chain's CDR3 is CASSLPGSEQYF. CDR3 DNA sequence: TGTGCCAGCAGTTTACCAGGCAGCGAGCAGTACTTC.

CDR3 bases: TGCGCCAGCAGCCAAGATACTTCAGCGGCCCAGGGAGAGACCCAGTACTTC. This sequence encodes CASSQDTSAAQGETQYF. V and J are TRBV4-1 and TRBJ2-5; D possibly matches TRBD1 or TRBD2 (5 bases each). The ends were cut back, 0 bases at V and 4 bases at J, with 18 bases in the middle. Germline V gene sequence: CDR1 MGHRA, CDR2 YSYEKL. The CDR3 has 17 residues.

The chain has TRBV7-3 and TRBJ2-3, with 7 bases identical to TRBD1. The CDR3 is 16 amino acids. Losses at the gene ends were 3 bases for V and 2 bases for J; bases not matched to a gene: 8. CDR1 and CDR2 (germline): SGHTA, FQGTGA. DNA for the CDR3: TGTGCCAGCAGCTTCTCTACAGGGGTTAACACAGATACGCAGTATTTT. This sequence encodes CASSFSTGVNTDTQYF.

This rearrangement joins TRBV6-6 to TRBJ2-5; tentatively, D is TRBD1 (5 bases). The CDR3 covers 13 residues. V was cut by 11 bases and J by 5 bases, with 18 bases left in between. Germline CDR1 reads MNHNY; CDR2 reads SVGAGI (reference sequence). The CDR3: CAVQGALGETQYF. CDR3 in DNA: TGTGCCGTCCAGGGCGCCCTGGGGGAGACCCAGTACTTC.

The CDR3 bases are TGTGCCAGCAGTTTTTTAGGGGGCCTCTACGAGCAGTACTTC. This codes for CASSFLGGLYEQYF. The chain links TRBV6-2 or TRBV6-3 to TRBJ2-7; 7 bases align to TRBD1. The CDR3 has 14 amino acids. Germline V gene lookup returns CDR1 MNHEY and CDR2 SVGEGT. Losses at the gene ends were 4 bases for V and 3 bases for J; bases not matched to a gene: 6.

This clonotype came up a few times. The genes are TRBV7-8 and TRBJ2-4, with TRBD1 matching 7 bases. The V gene end was trimmed by 8 bases and the J gene end by 4 bases; junction bases not matched to a gene: 2. This CDR3 region has 12 residues. Germline assignment: CDR1 SGHVS and CDR2 FQNEAQ. CDR3 bases: TGTGCCAGCGGGGGACAGAAAAACATTCAGTACTTC. Protein: CASGGQKNIQYF.

The table lists this clonotype with many counts. The V and J genes are TRBV29-1 and TRBJ2-7; TRBD1 might be the D (6 bases). The CDR3 length is 13 residues. Germline CDR1 is SQVTM and CDR2 is ANQGSEA. Trimming cost V 5 bases and J 0 bases, with 11 bases left between them. The CDR3 DNA sequence: TGCAGCGTTAGCCGGGACAACTCCTACGAGCAGTACTTC. Translated, it gives CSVSRDNSYEQYF.

This clonotype is medium-sized in the sample. The chain links TRBV6-6 to TRBJ1-1; 7 bases are shared with TRBD1. CDR3 length: 16 amino acids. With 6 bases clipped from V and 1 base from J, the junction kept 11 bases outside the gene matches. Germline V gene sequence: CDR1 MNHNY, CDR2 SVGAGI (reference sequence). The CDR3 DNA sequence: TGTGCCAGCAGCAGTACCCAGACAGGGCGGAACACTGAAGCTTTCTTT. Its protein is CASSSTQTGRNTEAFF.

The chain joins TRBV4-3 to TRBJ2-1, with 10 bases aligning to TRBD2. V trimming: 4 bases; J trimming: 7 bases; junction bases outside the gene matches: 7. The CDR3 is 15 amino acids. Germline loops: CDR1 LGHNA, CDR2 YSLEER. CDR3 in DNA: TGCGCCAGCAGCCTCGGACTAGCGGCCGAAAATGAGCAGTTCTTC. The encoded protein is CASSLGLAAENEQFF.

By frequency in the sample, this clonotype is large. The V and J genes are TRBV7-9 and TRBJ2-7; D might be TRBD2 (5 bases). The V end was cut by 1 base, the J end by 1 base, with 8 bases between. CDR3 length: 14 amino acids. Per the germline V gene, CDR1 is SEHNR and CDR2 is FQNEAQ (reference sequence). The CDR3 region is CASSLVGGSYEQYF. The CDR3 nucleotides are TGTGCCAGCAGCTTAGTAGGCGGGTCCTACGAGCAGTACTTC.